This TCR beta chain was retrieved from a study of blood T cell repertoires in COVID-19 (dated by TCRdb to about 2020). For context, the study as a whole: Samples from collaborators originated in the United States, Italy and Spain and spanned both the acute and convalescent phases of COVID-19. The material from the prospective study consisted of cDNA or gDNA derived from T cells, B-cell-depleted T cells, or PBMCs. Subjects who had been exposed to COVID-19, were actively infected with it, or had recovered from it provided the deeply sampled blood TCRbeta repertoires that made up the dataset. The repertoires were released in a freely available public database intended as a resource for research on the immune response to SARS-CoV-2. Samples came from the ongoing ImmuneRACE study (first 160 participants) plus 1,254 subjects from 6 global collaborators. The sample metadata nearly always contained a de-identified subject ID, COVID-19 status, age in years and sex. Where HLA class I and class II types were available, the types were taken from metadata supplied by the sample provider, not from assay-based typing.

The V and J ends are trimmed by 3 bases and 4 bases, leaving 7 bases between them. Sequences LGHNA (CDR1) and YSLEER (CDR2) are obtained from the germline V gene. Inclusive of the bounding cysteine and phenylalanine, the CDR3 is 13 residues long. Only the CDR3 portion is preserved as DNA: 39 bases, with reading frame beginning at the first base. TCRbeta CDR3 regions were amplified from genomic DNA using the immunoSEQ Assay, a bias-controlled multiplex PCR. The paper's data handling went like this. The number of nucleated cells in each sample was estimated from the amplification of reference gene primers within the assay. To quantify the absolute abundance of each unique TCRbeta CDR3 rearrangement, sequence reads were collapsed and filtered. For each sample, productive Simpson clonality was calculated as the square root of Simpson's diversity index over productive rearrangements. TCRdb obtained this table from immuneACCESS and retained in-frame rearrangements with V and J assigned. These tables miss some clones; where compared with another copy, unresolved V genes account for less than half of the shortfall, and the remainder is unexplained. D and trimming were read from the DNA, whereas the V and J calls and clone size are those reported in that table. This sample has tens of thousands of clones in its table, and 70% to 85% of those were observed once. The top ten hold more than 3% of the sample.

A few counts support this clone. There is no known antigen for this receptor. Base-call qualities are not available, and no considerably larger clone is one nucleotide away. Overall results and qualifications from the work: How much clinical and demographic metadata was included differed by source and by participant, and the metadata was provided uncurated.

The collaborating institutions used their own protocols to collect whole blood in K2EDTA tubes. For TCRbeta analysis, collaborators shipped samples in one of three forms: frozen whole blood, isolated PBMCs, or DNA extracted from either of those sample types. Input material: peripheral blood. The receptor was isolated from a man aged 55 to 70 with acute or convalescent COVID-19. The sequence is built from TRBV4-3 and TRBJ1-5; confidence is insufficient to name the D gene. The base sequence is TGCGCCAGCAGCCACGGGGAGAATCAGCCCCAGCATTTT. Its translation reads: CASSHGENQPQHF.